This T cell receptor beta chain was identified in a study of OX40 agonist ivuxolimab in advanced cancers. Assay used: immunoSEQ multiplex PCR; TCRdb lists only in-frame clones, some missing. The sample lists 65,000 to 100,000 clones; about 92% were seen once. In germline, CDR1 is SGHRS, CDR2 YFSETQ. This CDR3 region has 16 residues. The ends lost 4 bases at V and 0 bases at J; junction bases unmatched: 7. The sample here was CD4+ or CD8+ T cells sorted from blood, taken in a trial of the OX40 agonist ivuxolimab. The receptor's source is an adult with an advanced solid tumor such as melanoma, head and neck, liver or kidney cancer. This chain uses TRBV5-1 with TRBJ2-3; 8 nucleotides agree with TRBD2. For the CDR3, the DNA is TGCGCCAGCAGCCCCGGGGTAGCGGGAAGCACAGATACGCAGTATTTT. Translating it yields CASSPGVAGSTDTQYF.